Sequencing of this TCR beta chain was carried out in a study of T cell responses to AZD1222 COVID-19 vaccine. TCRdb's copy holds only in-frame clones and misses some; the assay was immunoSEQ multiplex PCR. In the table there are some 280,000 clones, around 92% of which are singletons. V dropped 4 bases and J dropped 4 bases, with 8 bases sitting between them. CDR3 length equals 12 residues. Germline V gene sequence: CDR1 SQVTM, CDR2 ANQGSEA. This clonotype was sampled from an adult who received the AZD1222 COVID-19 vaccine. Sequenced here: peripheral blood, sampled 28 days after the second AZD1222 dose. The chain recombines TRBV29-1 with TRBJ2-1, with a tentative D call TRBD2 (5 bases). The CDR3 loop is CSVVRVYNEQFF. The CDR3 bases are TGCAGCGTTGTGAGGGTTTACAATGAGCAGTTCTTC.